This section outlines one TCR beta chain sequence together with its context. Generated by immunoSEQ multiplex PCR, the TCRdb table keeps only in-frame clones and is missing some. The sample contains about 120,000 clones, 90% of which appear only once. These data belong to a study of blood T cell repertoires in COVID-19. About the research overall: From T cells, B-cell-depleted T cells, or PBMCs came the material, which was cDNA or gDNA.

The receptor was isolated from a human donor with active COVID-19. The donor label of this sample is uncertain. The sample taken for sequencing was peripheral blood.

This chain's CDR3 is CASSYPDRGDTEAFF. CDR3 DNA sequence: TGTGCCAGCAGTTACCCGGACAGGGGGGACACTGAAGCTTTCTTT. The rearrangement joins TRBV6-5 to TRBJ1-1; TRBD1 matches 10 bases. The CDR3 loop spans 15 amino acids. The V gene end was trimmed by 2 bases and the J gene end by 3 bases; junction bases not matched to a gene: 3. Germline CDR1 MNHEY, CDR2 SVGAGI.